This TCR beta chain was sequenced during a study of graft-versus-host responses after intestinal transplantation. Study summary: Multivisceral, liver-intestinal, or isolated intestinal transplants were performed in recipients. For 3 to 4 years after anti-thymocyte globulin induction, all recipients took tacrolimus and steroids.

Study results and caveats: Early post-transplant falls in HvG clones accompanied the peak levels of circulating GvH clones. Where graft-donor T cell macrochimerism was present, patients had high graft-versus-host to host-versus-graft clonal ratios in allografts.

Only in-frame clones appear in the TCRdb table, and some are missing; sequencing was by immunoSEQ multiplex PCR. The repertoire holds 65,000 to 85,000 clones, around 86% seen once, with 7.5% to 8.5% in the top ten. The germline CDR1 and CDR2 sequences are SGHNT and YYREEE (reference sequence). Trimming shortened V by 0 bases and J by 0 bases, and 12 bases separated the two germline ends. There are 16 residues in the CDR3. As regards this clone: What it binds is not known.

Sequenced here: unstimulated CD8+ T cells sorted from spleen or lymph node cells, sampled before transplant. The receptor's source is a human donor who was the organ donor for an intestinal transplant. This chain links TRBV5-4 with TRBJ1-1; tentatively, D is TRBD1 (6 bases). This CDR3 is CASSLDRAIMNTEAFF. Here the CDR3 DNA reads TGTGCCAGCAGCTTGGACAGGGCAATTATGAACACTGAAGCTTTCTTT.